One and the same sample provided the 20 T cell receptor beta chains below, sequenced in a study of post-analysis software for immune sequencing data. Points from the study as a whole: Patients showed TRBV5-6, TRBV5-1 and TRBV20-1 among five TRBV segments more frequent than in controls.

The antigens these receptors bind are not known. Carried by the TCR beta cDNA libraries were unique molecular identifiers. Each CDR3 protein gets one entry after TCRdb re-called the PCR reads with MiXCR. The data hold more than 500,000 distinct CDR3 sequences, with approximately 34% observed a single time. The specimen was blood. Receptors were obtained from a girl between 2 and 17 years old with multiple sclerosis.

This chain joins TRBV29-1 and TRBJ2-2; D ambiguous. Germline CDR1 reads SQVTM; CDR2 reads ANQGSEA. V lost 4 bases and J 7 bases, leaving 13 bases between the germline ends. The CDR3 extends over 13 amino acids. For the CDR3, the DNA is TGCAGCGTTGCGGCTGGGGTAGGCGGGGAGCTGTTTTTT. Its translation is CSVAAGVGGELFF.

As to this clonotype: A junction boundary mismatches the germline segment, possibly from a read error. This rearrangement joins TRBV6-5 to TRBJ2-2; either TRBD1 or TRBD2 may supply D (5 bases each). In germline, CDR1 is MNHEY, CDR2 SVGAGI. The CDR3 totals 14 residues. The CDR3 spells CASSSGRETGERFF. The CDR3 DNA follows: TGTGCCAGCAGTTCGGGCAGGGAGACCGGGGAGCGGTTTTTT.

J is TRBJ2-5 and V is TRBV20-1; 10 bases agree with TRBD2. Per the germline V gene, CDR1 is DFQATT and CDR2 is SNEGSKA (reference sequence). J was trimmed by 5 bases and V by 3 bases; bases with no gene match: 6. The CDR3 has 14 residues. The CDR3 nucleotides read TGCAGTGCTAGTACTAGCGGGGCAATTGAGACCCAGTACTTC. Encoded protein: CSASTSGAIETQYF.

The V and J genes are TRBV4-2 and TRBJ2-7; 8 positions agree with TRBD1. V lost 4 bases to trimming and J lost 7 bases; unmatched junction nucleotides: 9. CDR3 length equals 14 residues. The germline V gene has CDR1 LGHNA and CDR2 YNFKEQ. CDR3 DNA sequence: TGTGCCAGCAGCCCGGACAGGGCTGGATGGGAGCAGTACTTC. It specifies CASSPDRAGWEQYF.

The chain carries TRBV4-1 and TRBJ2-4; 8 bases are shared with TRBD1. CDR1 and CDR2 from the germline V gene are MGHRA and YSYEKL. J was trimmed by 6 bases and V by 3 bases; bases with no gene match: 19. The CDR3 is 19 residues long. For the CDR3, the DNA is TGCGCCAGCAGCCATTCCCCTCCGACGGACAGGGTTCTTGTAAACATTCAGTACTTC. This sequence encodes CASSHSPPTDRVLVNIQYF.

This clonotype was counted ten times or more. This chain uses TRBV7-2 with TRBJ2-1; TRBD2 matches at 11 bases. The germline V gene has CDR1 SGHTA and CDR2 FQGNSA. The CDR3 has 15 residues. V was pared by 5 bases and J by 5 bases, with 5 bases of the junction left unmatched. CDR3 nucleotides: TGTGCCAGCAGCCCACTAGCGGGGGCCAACAATGAGCAGTTCTTC. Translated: CASSPLAGANNEQFF.

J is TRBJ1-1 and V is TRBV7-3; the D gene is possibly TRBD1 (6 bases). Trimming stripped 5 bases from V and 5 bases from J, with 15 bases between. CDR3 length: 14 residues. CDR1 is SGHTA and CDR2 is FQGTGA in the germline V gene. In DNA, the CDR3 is TGTGCCAGCAGCGAACAGGGCTATGGTACTGAAGCTTTCTTT. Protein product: CASSEQGYGTEAFF.

The CDR3 DNA reads TGTGCCACCAGTTTGGGTCCCGGGGAGCTGTTTTTT. This sequence encodes CATSLGPGELFF. This chain links TRBV15 with TRBJ2-2; D unresolved. The V gene's germline CDR1 is LNHNV and CDR2 YYDKDF (reference sequence). V was shortened by 6 bases and J by 6 bases, with 8 bases between the two germline ends. The CDR3 has 12 amino acids.

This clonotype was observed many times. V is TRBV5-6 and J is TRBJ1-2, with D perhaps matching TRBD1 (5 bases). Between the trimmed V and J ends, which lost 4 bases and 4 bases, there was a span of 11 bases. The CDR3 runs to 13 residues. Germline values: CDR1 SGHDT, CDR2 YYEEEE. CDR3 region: CASSRDRSYGYTF. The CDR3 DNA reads TGTGCCAGCAGCCGGGACCGGAGCTATGGCTACACCTTC.

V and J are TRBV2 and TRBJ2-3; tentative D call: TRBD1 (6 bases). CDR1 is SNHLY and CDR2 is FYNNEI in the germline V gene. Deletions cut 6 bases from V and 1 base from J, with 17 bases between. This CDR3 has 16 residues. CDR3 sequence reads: CASRRGSPRGTDTQYF. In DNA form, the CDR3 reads TGTGCCAGCAGGAGGGGGTCCCCCCGGGGCACAGATACGCAGTATTTT.

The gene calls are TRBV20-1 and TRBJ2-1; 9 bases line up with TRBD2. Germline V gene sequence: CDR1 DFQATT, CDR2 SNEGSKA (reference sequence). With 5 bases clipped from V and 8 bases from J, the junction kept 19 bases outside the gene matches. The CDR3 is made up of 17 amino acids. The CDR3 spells CSAVRAGGLTRSDEQFF. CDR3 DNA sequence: TGCAGTGCTGTGCGGGCGGGGGGGCTAACCCGAAGCGATGAGCAGTTCTTC.

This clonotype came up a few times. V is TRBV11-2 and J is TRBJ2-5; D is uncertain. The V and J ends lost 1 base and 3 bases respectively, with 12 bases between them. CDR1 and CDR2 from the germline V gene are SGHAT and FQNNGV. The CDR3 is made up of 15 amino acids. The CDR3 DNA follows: TGTGCCAGCAGCTTAGCGGCAGGCCAAAAAGAGACCCAGTACTTC. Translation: CASSLAAGQKETQYF.

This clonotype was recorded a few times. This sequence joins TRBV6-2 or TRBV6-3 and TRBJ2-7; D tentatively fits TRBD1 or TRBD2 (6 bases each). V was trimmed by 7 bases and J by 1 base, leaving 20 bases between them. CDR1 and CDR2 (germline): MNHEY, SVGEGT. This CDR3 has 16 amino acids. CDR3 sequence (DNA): TGTGCCAGCACCCCAGGGGCGGGACGGAATTCCTACGAGCAGTACTTC. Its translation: CASTPGAGRNSYEQYF.

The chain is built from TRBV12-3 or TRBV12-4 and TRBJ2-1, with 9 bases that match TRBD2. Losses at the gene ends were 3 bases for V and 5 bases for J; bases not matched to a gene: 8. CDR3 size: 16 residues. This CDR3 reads CASSFWRAGGDNEQFF. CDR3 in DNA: TGTGCCAGCAGTTTCTGGCGGGCGGGGGGGGACAATGAGCAGTTCTTC.

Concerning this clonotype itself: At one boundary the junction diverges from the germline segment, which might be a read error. The CDR3 coding sequence is TGTACCAGCAGTTTCGACAGGGTACCCTATGGCTACACCTTC. Amino acid sequence: CTSSFDRVPYGYTF. This chain uses TRBV12-3 or TRBV12-4 with TRBJ1-2, with 7 nucleotides matching TRBD1. This CDR3 comprises 14 residues.

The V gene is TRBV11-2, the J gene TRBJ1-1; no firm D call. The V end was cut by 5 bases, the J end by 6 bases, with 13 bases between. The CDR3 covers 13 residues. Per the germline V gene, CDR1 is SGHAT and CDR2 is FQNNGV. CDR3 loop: CASSPRELAEAFF. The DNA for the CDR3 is TGTGCCAGCAGCCCCCGGGAGTTGGCTGAAGCTTTCTTT.

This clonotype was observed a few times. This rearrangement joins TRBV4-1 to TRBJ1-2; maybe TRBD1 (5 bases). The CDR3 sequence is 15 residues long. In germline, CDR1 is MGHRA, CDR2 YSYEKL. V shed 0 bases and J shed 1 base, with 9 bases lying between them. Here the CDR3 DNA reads TGCGCCAGCAGCCAAGACTCAGGGAATAACTATGGCTACACCTTC. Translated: CASSQDSGNNYGYTF.

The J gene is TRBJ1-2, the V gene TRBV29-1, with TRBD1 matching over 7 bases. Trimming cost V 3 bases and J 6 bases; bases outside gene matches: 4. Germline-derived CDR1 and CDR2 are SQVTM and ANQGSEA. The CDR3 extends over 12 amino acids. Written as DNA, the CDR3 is TGCAGCGTTGAGAACAGGGGCAATGGCTACACCTTC. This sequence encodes CSVENRGNGYTF.

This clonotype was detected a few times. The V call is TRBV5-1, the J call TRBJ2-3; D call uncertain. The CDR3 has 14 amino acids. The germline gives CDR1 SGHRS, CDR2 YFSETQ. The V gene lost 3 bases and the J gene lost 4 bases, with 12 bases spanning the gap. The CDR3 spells CASSSVVLADTQYF. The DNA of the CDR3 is TGCGCCAGCAGCTCGGTAGTTTTAGCAGATACGCAGTATTTT. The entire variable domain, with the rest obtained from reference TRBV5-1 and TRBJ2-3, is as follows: KAGVTQTPRYLIKTRGQQVTLSCSPISGHRSVSWYQQTPGQGLQFLFEYFSETQRNKGNFPGRFSGRQFSNSRSEMNVSTLELGDSALYLCASSSVVLADTQYFGPGTRLTVL.

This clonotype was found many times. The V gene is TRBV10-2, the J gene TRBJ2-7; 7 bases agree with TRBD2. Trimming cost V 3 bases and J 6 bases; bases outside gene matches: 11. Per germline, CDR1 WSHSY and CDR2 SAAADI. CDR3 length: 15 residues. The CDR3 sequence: CASSDVGRDLLEQYF. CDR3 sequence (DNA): TGCGCCAGCAGTGATGTAGGGAGGGATCTACTCGAGCAGTACTTC.